These T cell receptor beta chains were read from a single sample in a study of T cell responses to AZD1222 COVID-19 vaccine. TCRdb keeps only in-frame clones here, not all; method: immunoSEQ multiplex PCR. Altogether around 100,000 clones are present, approximately 84% being singletons, with the ten largest covering about 17%. The specimen was peripheral blood, collected on day 0 of AZD1222 vaccination. The receptors come from an adult in good health. CDR3s include the opening cysteine and the closing phenylalanine or tryptophan. Each record gives: clone size, D gene, V gene, J gene, CDR3 DNA, CDR3 protein. D genes are given only for firm matches. Clone size is shown for a subset of rows, as once, few, many or a class of expanded clone.

>-|TRBD1|TRBV18|TRBJ2-6
TGTGCCAGCTCACTGACAGGGGGCGCCTCAGGGGCCAACGTCCTGACTTTC
CASSLTGGASGANVLTF
>-|TRBD2|TRBV5-1|TRBJ2-2
TGCGCCAGCAGCCTTGGCTCTAGCGGGAACACCGGGGAGCTGTTTTTT
CASSLGSSGNTGELFF
>-|TRBD2|TRBV24-1|TRBJ2-1
TGTGCCACCAGTGATTTCGCCCTACTAGCGGGAGGGCCGGGTGAGCAGTTCTTC
CATSDFALLAGGPGEQFF
>-|TRBD1|TRBV29-1|TRBJ1-2
TGCAGCGTTTCAAACCCGGGACAGAAAAACTCTTATGGCTACACCTTC
CSVSNPGQKNSYGYTF
>-|-|TRBV14|TRBJ1-2
TGTGCCAGCAGCCAAGCTCGGGACTATGGCTACACCTTC
CASSQARDYGYTF
>-|-|TRBV19|TRBJ1-3
TGTGCCAGTAGGAGGTTTACGGGGTCGGACTCTGGAAACACCATATATTTT
CASRRFTGSDSGNTIYF
>-|-|TRBV6-2/TRBV6-3|TRBJ2-5
-
CASSPQGGEDQETQYFGPSTQYF
>-|-|TRBV28|TRBJ1-1
TGTGCCAGCATCTGGGGGGGTAGGGATGTAGAAGCTTTCTTT
CASIWGGRDVEAFF
>-|TRBD1|TRBV5-4|TRBJ2-6
TGTGCCAGCAGCGACCCCAGACAGGGCTCTGGGGCCAACGTCCTGACTTTC
CASSDPRQGSGANVLTF
>-|-|TRBV6-4|TRBJ1-5
TGTGCCAGCAGTGAAACGGTTGCCAATCAGCCCCAGCATTTT
CASSETVANQPQHF
>-|-|TRBV30|TRBJ1-4
TGTGCCTGGAGTGTCGGAAGCGGCAATGAAAAACTGTTTTTT
CAWSVGSGNEKLFF
>-|-|TRBV7-8|TRBJ1-6
TGTGCCAGCAGCACCCCTGGGGCGGGGTCGGGGGCCGGTTCACCCCTCCACTTT
CASSTPGAGSGAGSPLHF
>few|-|TRBV28|TRBJ1-4
TGTGCCAGCAGGGCCGAACCAACTAATGAAAAACTGTTTTTT
CASRAEPTNEKLFF
>-|-|TRBV3-1/TRBV3-2|TRBJ2-7
TGTGCCAGCAGCCAAGCACACGAGCAGTACTTC
CASSQAHEQYF
>-|-|TRBV2|TRBJ2-7
TGTGCCAGCAGTGAAGGGGGCGGGATCCGGTACGAGCAGTACTTC
CASSEGGGIRYEQYF
>-|-|TRBV18|TRBJ2-2
TGTGCCAGCTCACAACAGAGTACGGGGGCCACCGGGGAGCTGTTTTTT
CASSQQSTGATGELFF
>few|-|TRBV11-2|TRBJ1-1
TGTGCCAGCAGCTTGTACAGGACCGGGAACACTGAAGCTTTCTTT
CASSLYRTGNTEAFF
>-|-|TRBV18|TRBJ1-2
TGTGCCAGCTCACCAAACAGGGAGCCCTATGGCTACACCTTC
CASSPNREPYGYTF
>-|TRBD1|TRBV29-1|TRBJ2-3
TGCAGCGTTACAGGGGGAGCTTCAGATACGCAGTATTTT
CSVTGGASDTQYF
>-|-|TRBV5-8|TRBJ2-3
TGTGCCAGCAGTCTGAGACTACTCTCTACAGATACGCAGTATTTT
CASSLRLLSTDTQYF
>-|-|TRBV5-1|TRBJ2-3
TGCGCCAGTGACACAGGGTTGAGCACAGATACGCAGTATTTT
CASDTGLSTDTQYF
>-|-|TRBV7-9|TRBJ2-1
TGTGCCAGCAGCTCCTTTAGCGATCTGAACAATGAGCAGTTCTTC
CASSSFSDLNNEQFF
>-|TRBD1|TRBV7-8|TRBJ1-4
TGTGCCAGCAGCTTAGCCCAGGGGGGCGGTGAAAAACTGTTTTTT
CASSLAQGGGEKLFF